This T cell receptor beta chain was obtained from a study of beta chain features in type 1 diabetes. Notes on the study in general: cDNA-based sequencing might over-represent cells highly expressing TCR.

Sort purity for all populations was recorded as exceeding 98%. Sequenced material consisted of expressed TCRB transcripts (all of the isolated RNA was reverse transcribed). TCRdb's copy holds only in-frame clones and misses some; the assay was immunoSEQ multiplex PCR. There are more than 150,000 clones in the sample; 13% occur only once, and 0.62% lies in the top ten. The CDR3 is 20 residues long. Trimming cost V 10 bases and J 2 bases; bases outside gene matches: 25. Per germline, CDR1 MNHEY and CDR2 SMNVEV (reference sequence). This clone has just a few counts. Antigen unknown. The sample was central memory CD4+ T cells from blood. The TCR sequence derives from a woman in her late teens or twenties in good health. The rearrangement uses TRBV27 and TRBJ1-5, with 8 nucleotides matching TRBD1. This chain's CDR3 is CATHPYWGGRGPGGNQPQHF. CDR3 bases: TGTGCCACCCATCCCTATTGGGGGGGCAGGGGGCCTGGGGGCAATCAGCCCCAGCATTTT.